This TCR beta chain was documented in a study of blood T cells in healthy people across ages. With a J-beta primer mix and a sample-barcoded 5' primer, a second PCR ran about 6 to 11 cycles. TCRdb analysed the 5' RACE reads with MiXCR anew, one entry per CDR3 protein. This sample has about 970,000 distinct CDR3 sequences, with 51% found just once. The germline CDR1 and CDR2 sequences are DFQATT and SNEGSKA (reference sequence). There are 12 residues in the CDR3. The specimen sequenced was blood. V is TRBV20-1 and J is TRBJ2-5; D uncertain. Matching the DNA end better, TRBJ2-7 makes the J call doubtful. This TCR derives from a woman in her sixties or seventies in good health. This CDR3 is CSAPTHLSEQYF. DNA for the CDR3: TGCAGTGCTCCGACCCACCTCTCCGAGCAGTACTTC.